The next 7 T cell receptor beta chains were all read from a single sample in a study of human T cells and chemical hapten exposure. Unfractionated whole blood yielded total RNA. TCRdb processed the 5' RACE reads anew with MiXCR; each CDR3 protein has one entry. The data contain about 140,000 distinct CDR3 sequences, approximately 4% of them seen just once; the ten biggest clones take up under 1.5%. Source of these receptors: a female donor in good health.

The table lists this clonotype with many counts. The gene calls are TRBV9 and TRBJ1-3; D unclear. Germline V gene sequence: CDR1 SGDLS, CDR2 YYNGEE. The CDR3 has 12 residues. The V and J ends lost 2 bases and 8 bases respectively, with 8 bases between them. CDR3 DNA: TGTGCCAGCAGCGTGGGTTTAGACACCATATATTTT. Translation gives CASSVGLDTIYF.

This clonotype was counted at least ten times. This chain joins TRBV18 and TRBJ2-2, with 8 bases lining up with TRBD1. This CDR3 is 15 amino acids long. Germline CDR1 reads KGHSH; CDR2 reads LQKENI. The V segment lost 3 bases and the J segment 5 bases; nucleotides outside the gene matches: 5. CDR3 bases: TGTGCCAGCTCACCGAGACAGGGGAAGACCGGGGAGCTGTTTTTT. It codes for CASSPRQGKTGELFF.

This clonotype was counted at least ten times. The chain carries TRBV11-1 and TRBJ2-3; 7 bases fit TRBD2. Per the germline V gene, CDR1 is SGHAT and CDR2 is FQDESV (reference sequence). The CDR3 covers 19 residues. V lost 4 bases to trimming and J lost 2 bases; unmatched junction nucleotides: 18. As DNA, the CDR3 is TGTGCCAGCAGCTCGATCCCTGCATGGGCGGGGGATAACACAGATACGCAGTATTTT. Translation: CASSSIPAWAGDNTDTQYF.

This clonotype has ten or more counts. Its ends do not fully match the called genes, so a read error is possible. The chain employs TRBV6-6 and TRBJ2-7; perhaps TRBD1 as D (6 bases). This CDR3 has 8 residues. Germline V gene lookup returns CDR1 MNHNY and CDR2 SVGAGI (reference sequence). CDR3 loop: CASSPDRF. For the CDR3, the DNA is TGTGCCAGCAGTCCTGACAGGTTC.

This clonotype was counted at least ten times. CDR3 sequence (DNA): TGTGCCAGCAGTTACTTGACAGGAAAACTGTTTTTT. It specifies CASSYLTGKLFF. V and J are TRBV6-2 or TRBV6-3 and TRBJ1-4; D possibly corresponds to TRBD1 (6 bases). CDR3 length: 12 residues. Germline lookup yields CDR1 MNHEY and CDR2 SVGEGT. The V and J ends lost 1 base and 10 bases respectively, with 7 bases between them.

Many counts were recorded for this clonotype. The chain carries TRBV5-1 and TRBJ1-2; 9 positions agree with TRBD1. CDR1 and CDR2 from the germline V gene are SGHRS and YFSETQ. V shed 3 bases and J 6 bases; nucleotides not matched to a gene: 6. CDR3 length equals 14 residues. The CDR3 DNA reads TGCGCCAGCAGCTACAGGGGGCATGTCGATGGCTACACCTTC. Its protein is CASSYRGHVDGYTF.

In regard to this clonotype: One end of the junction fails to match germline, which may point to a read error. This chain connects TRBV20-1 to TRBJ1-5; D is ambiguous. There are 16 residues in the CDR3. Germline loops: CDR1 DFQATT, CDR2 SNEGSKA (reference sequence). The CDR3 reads CSARDRLRGGNQPEHF. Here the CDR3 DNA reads TGCAGTGCTAGAGATCGCTTACGGGGAGGCAATCAGCCCGAGCATTTC.